The 27 T cell receptor beta chains reported below all come from one sample, sequenced in a study of T cell responses to AZD1222 COVID-19 vaccine. Generated by immunoSEQ multiplex PCR, the TCRdb table keeps only in-frame clones and is missing some. The data show 72,000 or so clones, with about 85% seen just once and just over 20% held by the top ten. The material sequenced was peripheral blood, taken on day 0 of AZD1222 vaccination. The source is an adult in good health.

The table lists this clone with a few counts. The chain has TRBV29-1 and TRBJ2-7; no reliable D call. The CDR3 runs 16 residues. Per the germline V gene, CDR1 is SQVTM and CDR2 is ANQGSEA. Trimming shortened V by 4 bases and J by 1 base, and 20 bases separated the two germline ends. CDR3: CSVAPALPSRSYEQYF. DNA for the CDR3: TGCAGCGTTGCCCCTGCCTTGCCCTCGCGGTCCTACGAGCAGTACTTC.

The genes are TRBV5-1 and TRBJ1-4; the D is unclear. In germline, CDR1 is SGHRS, CDR2 YFSETQ. Trimming took 4 bases from V and 8 from J, leaving 15 bases between them. This CDR3 has 14 amino acids. The CDR3 is CASSTTGGREKLFF. CDR3 nucleotides: TGCGCCAGCAGCACGACCGGAGGAAGAGAAAAACTGTTTTTT.

V usage is TRBV2 and J usage is TRBJ1-1; 9 bases map to TRBD1. The CDR3 is 14 amino acids. Germline loops: CDR1 SNHLY, CDR2 FYNNEI. After removal of 6 bases from V and 6 bases from J, the junction contained 8 bases not matched to a gene. The CDR3 DNA follows: TGTGCCAGCAGGCCGGGACAGGGCAACCCTGAAGCTTTCTTT. It yields the protein CASRPGQGNPEAFF.

The chain uses TRBV7-2 and TRBJ1-1; no definite D call. This CDR3 has 16 residues. The germline gives CDR1 SGHTA, CDR2 FQGNSA. The V end was cut by 4 bases, the J end by 4 bases, with 19 bases between. The CDR3 region is CASSSPAGLRGTEAFF. Written as DNA, the CDR3 is TGTGCCAGCAGCTCCCCTGCCGGGTTACGCGGCACTGAAGCTTTCTTT.

J is TRBJ2-7 and V is TRBV3-1 (or the pseudogene TRBV3-2); D is ambiguous. From germline, CDR1 is LGHDT and CDR2 YNNKEL (reference sequence). The CDR3 length is 15 residues. The V gene lost 4 bases and the J gene lost 2 bases, with 15 bases spanning the gap. CDR3 sequence reads: CASSLGPVNPYEQYF. CDR3 nucleotides: TGTGCCAGCAGCCTCGGACCCGTGAACCCCTACGAGCAGTACTTC.

V is TRBV19 and J is TRBJ2-2; 11 nucleotides line up with TRBD2. Losses at the gene ends were 7 bases for V and 7 bases for J; bases not matched to a gene: 11. The CDR3 has 16 residues. Germline V CDR1 and CDR2: LNHDA, SQIVND (reference sequence). The CDR3 loop reads CASKFQTSGGGGELFF. Here the CDR3 DNA reads TGTGCCAGTAAATTTCAAACTAGCGGGGGAGGCGGGGAGCTGTTTTTT.

The J gene is TRBJ2-1, the V gene TRBV7-9, with TRBD2 identical over 7 bases. Trimming took 10 bases from V and 0 from J; bases not matched to a gene: 6. This CDR3 has 14 residues. Per germline, CDR1 SEHNR and CDR2 FQNEAQ (reference sequence). In DNA form, the CDR3 reads TGTGCCACTTCCCGGACTAGCTCCTACAATGAGCAGTTCTTC. It codes for CATSRTSSYNEQFF. The variable domain in full, with the rest retrieved from reference TRBV7-9 and TRBJ2-1, is DTGVSQNPRHKITKRGQNVTFRCDPISEHNRLYWYRQTLGQGPEFLTYFQNEAQLEKSRLLSDRFSAERPKGSFSTLEIQRTEQGDSAMYLCATSRTSSYNEQFFGPGTRLTVL.

This clone was counted a few times. V gene TRBV27 combines with J gene TRBJ2-1; D call uncertain. CDR1 is MNHEY, CDR2 SMNVEV, per germline (reference sequence). Trimming removed 4 bases at V and 10 bases at J, with 11 bases between. This CDR3 is built from 12 residues. CDR3 nucleotide sequence: TGTGCCAGCAGTTCCCCTCCTCTAGAGCAGTTCTTC. Protein: CASSSPPLEQFF.

The rearrangement links TRBV6-5 to TRBJ2-6; no firm D call. The CDR3 has 13 residues. In germline, CDR1 is MNHEY, CDR2 SVGAGI. The V and J ends lost 5 bases and 2 bases respectively, with 4 bases between them. This chain's CDR3 is CASSIPGANVLTF. The CDR3 nucleotides are TGTGCCAGCAGTATCCCTGGGGCCAACGTCCTGACTTTC.

The chain employs TRBV5-1 and TRBJ2-1, with 12 bases lining up with TRBD2. CDR3 length equals 16 residues. Germline lookup yields CDR1 SGHRS and CDR2 YFSETQ. Unmatched junction bases numbered 4, after V lost 4 bases and J lost 2 bases. The CDR3: CASSTSSGGAYNEQFF. The CDR3 DNA reads TGCGCCAGCAGCACCTCTAGCGGGGGGGCCTACAATGAGCAGTTCTTC.

The chain has TRBV19 and TRBJ2-1, with D uncertain. The CDR3 consists of 14 residues. The germline CDR1 and CDR2 sequences are LNHDA and SQIVND (reference sequence). With 7 bases removed from V and 5 bases from J, the gap between germline ends came to 15 bases. This CDR3 is CASKDGGPDNEQFF. The CDR3 region has the DNA TGTGCCAGTAAAGACGGCGGACCTGACAATGAGCAGTTCTTC.

The chain couples TRBV12-3 or TRBV12-4 to TRBJ2-3; D is ambiguous. V lost 0 bases and J 5 bases, leaving 0 bases between the germline ends. The CDR3 has 11 amino acids. The CDR3 is CASSLADTQYF. The CDR3 coding sequence is TGTGCCAGCAGTTTAGCAGATACGCAGTATTTT.

The V and J genes are TRBV27 and TRBJ2-3, with 9 bases identical to TRBD2. The V segment lost 2 bases and the J segment 6 bases; nucleotides outside the gene matches: 12. The germline V gene encodes CDR1 MNHEY and CDR2 SMNVEV (reference sequence). The CDR3 extends over 17 amino acids. In DNA, the CDR3 is TGTGCCAGCAGTTTAAATTTAGGAGCGGGGGGTGTTGATACGCAGTATTTT. Protein: CASSLNLGAGGVDTQYF.

As to this clone: This CDR3 is also generated by other DNA sequences in the sample. The chain is built from TRBV7-2 and TRBJ2-5; maybe TRBD1 (5 bases). CDR3 length equals 13 residues. Trimming took 3 bases from V and 1 from J, leaving 6 bases between them. CDR1 and CDR2 from the germline V gene are SGHTA and FQGNSA. The DNA for the CDR3 is TGTGCCAGCAGCTTGGGGCCCCAAGAGACCCAGTACTTC. Its protein is CASSLGPQETQYF. Drawing the rest from reference TRBV7-2 and TRBJ2-5, the complete variable domain is GAGVSQSPSNKVTEKGKDVELRCDPISGHTALYWYRQSLGQGLEFLIYFQGNSAPDKSGLPSDRFSAERTGGSVSTLTIQRTQQEDSAVYLCASSLGPQETQYFGPGTRLLVL.

The rearrangement links TRBV5-1 to TRBJ2-3, with 9 positions matching TRBD2. Trimming at V came to 0 bases and at J to 5 bases, leaving 7 bases not matched to a gene. From germline, CDR1 is SGHRS and CDR2 YFSETQ. The length of the CDR3 is 16 residues. The CDR3 loop is CASSLGVAGVRDTQYF. The CDR3 DNA is TGCGCCAGCAGCTTGGGGGTAGCGGGGGTCAGAGATACGCAGTATTTT.

This rearrangement joins TRBV11-2 to TRBJ2-7; perhaps TRBD2 as D (6 bases). V was cut by 5 bases and J by 6 bases, with 20 bases left in between. The CDR3 contains 15 residues. Germline CDR1 and CDR2: SGHAT and FQNNGV. CDR3 bases: TGTGCCAGCAGCCCGAATTGGTGGCGGGGCGGCGAGCAGTACTTC. Amino acid sequence: CASSPNWWRGGEQYF. Drawing the rest from reference TRBV11-2 and TRBJ2-7, the complete variable domain is EAGVAQSPRYKIIEKRQSVAFWCNPISGHATLYWYQQILGQGPKLLIQFQNNGVVDDSQLPKDRFSAERLKGVDSTLKIQPAKLEDSAVYLCASSPNWWRGGEQYFGPGTRLTVT.

The chain couples TRBV7-9 to TRBJ1-2; D remains unclear. The CDR3 covers 13 residues. Trimming cost V 4 bases and J 4 bases, with 10 bases left between them. CDR1 is SEHNR, CDR2 FQNEAQ, per germline (reference sequence). CDR3 coding DNA: TGTGCCAGCAGCTACCGGACGGTCTATGGCTACACCTTC. Translation: CASSYRTVYGYTF.

This clone has only one observation. The rearrangement uses TRBV9 and TRBJ2-7; D tentatively reads TRBD1 or TRBD2 (6 bases each). V was cut by 0 bases and J by 2 bases, with 12 bases left in between. This CDR3 is built from 15 residues. Germline V gene lookup returns CDR1 SGDLS and CDR2 YYNGEE. CDR3 in amino acids: CASSVDGGRAYEQYF. The DNA of the CDR3 is TGTGCCAGCAGCGTAGACGGGGGCCGCGCCTACGAGCAGTACTTC. The whole variable domain, remainder taken from reference TRBV9 and TRBJ2-7, is DSGVTQTPKHLITATGQRVTLRCSPRSGDLSVYWYQQSLDQGLQFLIQYYNGEERAKGNILERFSAQQFPDLHSELNLSSLELGDSALYFCASSVDGGRAYEQYFGPGTRLTVT.

In regard to this clone: The junction shows a germline mismatch at one end, possibly a read error. V usage is TRBV7-2 and J usage is TRBJ2-7; 12 bases match TRBD1. This CDR3 comprises 13 residues. Germline V gives CDR1 SGHTA, CDR2 FQGNSA. Written as DNA, the CDR3 is TGTGCCAGCAGCTCGGGACAGGGGGCTTTCCCCCATTTC. Translating it yields CASSSGQGAFPHF.

The gene calls are TRBV6-2 or TRBV6-3 and TRBJ1-2; D is ambiguous. This CDR3 contains 15 residues. Germline-derived CDR1 and CDR2 are MNHEY and SVGEGT. V was pared by 4 bases and J by 0 bases, with 12 bases between. The DNA for the CDR3 is TGTGCCAGCAGTTCACCCATCAGATCTAACTATGGCTACACCTTC. It encodes CASSSPIRSNYGYTF.

This chain links TRBV12-3 or TRBV12-4 with TRBJ2-7; D is ambiguous. V lost 1 base, J lost 3 bases, and 4 bases lay in between. The CDR3 length is 12 residues. The CDR3 protein is CASSLEGYEQYF. The CDR3 DNA follows: TGTGCCAGCAGTTTAGAGGGCTACGAGCAGTACTTC.

The table lists this clone with a few counts. The genes are TRBV5-6 and TRBJ2-1, with D perhaps TRBD2 (6 bases). With 2 bases removed from V and 7 bases from J, the gap between germline ends came to 13 bases. The CDR3 runs to 14 residues. Germline V gives CDR1 SGHDT, CDR2 YYEEEE. This CDR3 reads CASSLWTKGNEQFF. In DNA form, the CDR3 reads TGTGCCAGCAGCTTATGGACTAAGGGGAATGAGCAGTTCTTC.

The chain employs TRBV19 and TRBJ2-1, with D possibly being TRBD2 (5 bases). The CDR3 is 14 amino acids. In germline, CDR1 is LNHDA, CDR2 SQIVND (reference sequence). Trimming took off 4 bases at V and 4 bases at J, with 11 bases between the two ends. Here the CDR3 DNA reads TGTGCCAGTAGTAGGCCGGGATTATACAATGAGCAGTTCTTC. Its translation is CASSRPGLYNEQFF.

The chain is built from TRBV9 and TRBJ1-6, with a weak D call TRBD1 (5 bases). The germline V gene has CDR1 SGDLS and CDR2 YYNGEE. This CDR3 comprises 16 residues. The ends were cut back, 0 bases at V and 1 base at J, with 8 bases in the middle. CDR3 loop: CASSVGGGSYNSPLHF. The CDR3 bases are TGTGCCAGCAGCGTAGGGGGGGGATCCTATAATTCACCCCTCCACTTT.

V usage is TRBV29-1 and J usage is TRBJ2-3; D unresolved. This CDR3 spans 11 amino acids. Looked up from germline, CDR1 is SQVTM and CDR2 is ANQGSEA. V was shortened by 3 bases and J by 9 bases, with 10 bases between the two germline ends. CDR3 in DNA: TGCAGCGTTGAGTCTGGGTTCACGCAGTATTTT. Translating gives CSVESGFTQYF.

This clone was recorded a few times. The chain links TRBV11-3 to TRBJ1-1; D is uncertain. With 1 base removed from V and 1 base from J, the gap between germline ends came to 4 bases. CDR3 size: 13 residues. Germline V gene sequence: CDR1 SGHNT, CDR2 YENEEA. The CDR3 DNA sequence: TGTGCCAGCAGCTTAGGGCAGAACACTGAAGCTTTCTTT. It yields the protein CASSLGQNTEAFF.

The chain has TRBV28 and TRBJ1-2; 8 bases align to TRBD1. The ends lost 7 bases at V and 6 bases at J; junction bases unmatched: 7. Germline assignment: CDR1 MDHEN and CDR2 SYDVKM. The CDR3 sequence is 13 residues long. CDR3 nucleotide sequence: TGTGCCAGCACCCCCCCAGGGGGCGATGGCTACACCTTC. This gives the protein CASTPPGGDGYTF.